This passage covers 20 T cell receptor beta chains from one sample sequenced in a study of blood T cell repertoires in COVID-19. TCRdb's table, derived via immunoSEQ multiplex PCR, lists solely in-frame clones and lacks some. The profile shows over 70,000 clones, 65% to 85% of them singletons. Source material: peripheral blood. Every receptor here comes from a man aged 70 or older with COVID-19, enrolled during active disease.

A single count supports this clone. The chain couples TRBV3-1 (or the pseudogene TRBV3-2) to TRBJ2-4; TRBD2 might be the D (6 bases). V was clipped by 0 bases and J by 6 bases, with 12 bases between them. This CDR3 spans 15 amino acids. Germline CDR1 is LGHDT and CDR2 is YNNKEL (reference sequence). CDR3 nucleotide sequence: TGTGCCAGCAGCCAAGACCCTGGGACTGGAAACATTCAGTACTTC. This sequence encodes CASSQDPGTGNIQYF.

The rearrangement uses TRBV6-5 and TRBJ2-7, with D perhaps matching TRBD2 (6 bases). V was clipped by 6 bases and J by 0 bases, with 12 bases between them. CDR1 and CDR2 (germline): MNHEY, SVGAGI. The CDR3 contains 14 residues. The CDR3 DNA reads TGTGCCAGCAGCGCGGGACGTACCTCCTACGAGCAGTACTTC. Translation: CASSAGRTSYEQYF.

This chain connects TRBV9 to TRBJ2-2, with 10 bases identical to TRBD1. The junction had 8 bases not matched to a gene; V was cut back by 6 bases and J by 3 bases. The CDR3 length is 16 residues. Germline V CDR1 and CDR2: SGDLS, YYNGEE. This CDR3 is CASTRGTGDYTGELFF. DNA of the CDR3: TGTGCCAGCACCCGGGGGACAGGGGACTACACCGGGGAGCTGTTTTTT.

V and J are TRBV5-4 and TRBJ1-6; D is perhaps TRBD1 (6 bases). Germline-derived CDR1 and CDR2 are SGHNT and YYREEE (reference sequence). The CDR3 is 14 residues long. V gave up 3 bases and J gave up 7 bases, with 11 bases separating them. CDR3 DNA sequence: TGTGCCAGCAGCTCGAGGACAGCCAATTCACCCCTCCACTTT. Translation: CASSSRTANSPLHF.

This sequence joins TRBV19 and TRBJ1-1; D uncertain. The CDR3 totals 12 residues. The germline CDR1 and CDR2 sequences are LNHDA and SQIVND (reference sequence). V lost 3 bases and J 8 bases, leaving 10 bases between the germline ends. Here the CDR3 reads CASSISAGEAFF. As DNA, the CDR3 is TGTGCCAGTAGTATCTCAGCAGGAGAAGCTTTCTTT.

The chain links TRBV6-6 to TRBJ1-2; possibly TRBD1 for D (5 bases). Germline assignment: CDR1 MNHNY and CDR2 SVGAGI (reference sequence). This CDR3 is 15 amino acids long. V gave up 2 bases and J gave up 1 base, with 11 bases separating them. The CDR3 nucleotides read TGTGCCAGCAGTTACGTGGTCGACAGTAACTATGGCTACACCTTC. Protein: CASSYVVDSNYGYTF.

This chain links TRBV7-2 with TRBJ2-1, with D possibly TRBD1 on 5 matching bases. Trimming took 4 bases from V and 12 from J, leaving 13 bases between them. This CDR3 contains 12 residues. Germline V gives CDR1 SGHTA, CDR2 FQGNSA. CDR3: CASSSQGWVQFF. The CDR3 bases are TGTGCCAGCAGCTCGCAGGGTTGGGTGCAGTTCTTC.

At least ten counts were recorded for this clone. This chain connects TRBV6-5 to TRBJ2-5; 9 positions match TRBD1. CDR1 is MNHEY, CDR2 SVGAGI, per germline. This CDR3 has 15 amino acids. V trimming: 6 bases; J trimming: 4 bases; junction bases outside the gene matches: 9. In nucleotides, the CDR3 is TGTGCCAGCAGGGACCGGGACAGGGCCCGAGAGACCCAGTACTTC. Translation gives CASRDRDRARETQYF.

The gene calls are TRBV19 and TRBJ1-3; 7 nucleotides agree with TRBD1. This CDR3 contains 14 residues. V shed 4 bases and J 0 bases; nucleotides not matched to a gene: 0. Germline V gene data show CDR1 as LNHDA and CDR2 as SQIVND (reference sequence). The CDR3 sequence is CASSTGGSGNTIYF. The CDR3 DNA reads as TGTGCCAGTAGTACAGGGGGCTCTGGAAACACCATATATTTT. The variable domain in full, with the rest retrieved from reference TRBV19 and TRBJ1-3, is DGGITQSPKYLFRKEGQNVTLSCEQNLNHDAMYWYRQDPGQGLRLIYYSQIVNDFQKGDIAEGYSVSREKKESFPLTVTSAQKNPTAFYLCASSTGGSGNTIYFGEGSWLTVV.

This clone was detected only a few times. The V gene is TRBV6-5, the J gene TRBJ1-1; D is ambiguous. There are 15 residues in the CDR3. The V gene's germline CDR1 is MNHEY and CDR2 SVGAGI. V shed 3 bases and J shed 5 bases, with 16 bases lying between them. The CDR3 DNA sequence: TGTGCCAGCAGTTATGGTTATGCGTCCGGGACTGAAGCTTTCTTT. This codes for CASSYGYASGTEAFF.

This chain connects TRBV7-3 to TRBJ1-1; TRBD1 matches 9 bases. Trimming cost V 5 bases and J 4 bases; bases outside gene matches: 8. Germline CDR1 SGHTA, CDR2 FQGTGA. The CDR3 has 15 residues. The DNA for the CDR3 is TGTGCCAGCAGCCCTACAGGGGGCGCGGGCACTGAAGCTTTCTTT. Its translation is CASSPTGGAGTEAFF.

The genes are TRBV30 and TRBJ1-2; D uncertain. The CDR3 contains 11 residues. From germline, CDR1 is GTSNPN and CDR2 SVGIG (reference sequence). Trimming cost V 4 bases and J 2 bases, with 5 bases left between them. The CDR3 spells CAWNLNYGYTF. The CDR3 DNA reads TGTGCCTGGAATCTCAACTATGGCTACACCTTC.

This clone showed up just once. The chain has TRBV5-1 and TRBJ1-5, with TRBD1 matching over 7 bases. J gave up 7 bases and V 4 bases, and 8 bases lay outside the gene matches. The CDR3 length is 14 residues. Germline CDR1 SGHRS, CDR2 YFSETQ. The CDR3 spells CASSVRQGEQPQHF. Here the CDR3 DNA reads TGCGCCAGCAGCGTACGACAGGGAGAACAGCCCCAGCATTTT.

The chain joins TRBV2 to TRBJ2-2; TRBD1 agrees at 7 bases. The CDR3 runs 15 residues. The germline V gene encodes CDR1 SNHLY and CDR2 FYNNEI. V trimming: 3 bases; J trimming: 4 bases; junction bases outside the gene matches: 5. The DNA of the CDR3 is TGTGCCAGCAGTGACAGGGGGTCGTTCACCGGGGAGCTGTTTTTT. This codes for CASSDRGSFTGELFF.

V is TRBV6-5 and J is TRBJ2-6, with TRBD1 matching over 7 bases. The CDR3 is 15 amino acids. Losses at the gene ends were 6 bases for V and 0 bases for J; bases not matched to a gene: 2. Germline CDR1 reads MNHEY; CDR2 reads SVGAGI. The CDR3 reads CASRKGASGANVLTF. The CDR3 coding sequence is TGTGCCAGCAGAAAGGGGGCCTCTGGGGCCAACGTCCTGACTTTC.

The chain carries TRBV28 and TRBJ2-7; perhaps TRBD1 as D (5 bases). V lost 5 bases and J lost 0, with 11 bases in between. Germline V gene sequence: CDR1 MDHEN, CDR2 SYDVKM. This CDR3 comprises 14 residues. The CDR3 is CASSPTGFSYEQYF. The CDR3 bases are TGTGCCAGCAGTCCTACAGGCTTCTCCTACGAGCAGTACTTC.

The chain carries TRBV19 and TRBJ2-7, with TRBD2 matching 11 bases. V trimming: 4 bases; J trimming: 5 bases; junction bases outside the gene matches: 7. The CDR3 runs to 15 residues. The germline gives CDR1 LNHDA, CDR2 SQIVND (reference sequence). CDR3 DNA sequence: TGTGCCAGTAGTAGAAACCTAGCGGGAGGTCACGAGCAGTACTTC. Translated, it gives CASSRNLAGGHEQYF.

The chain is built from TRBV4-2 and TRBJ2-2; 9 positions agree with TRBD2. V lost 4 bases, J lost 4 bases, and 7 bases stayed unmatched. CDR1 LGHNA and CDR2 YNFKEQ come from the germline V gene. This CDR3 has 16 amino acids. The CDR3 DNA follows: TGTGCCAGCAGCCTAATAGCGGGAGTGGTCACCGGGGAGCTGTTTTTT. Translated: CASSLIAGVVTGELFF.

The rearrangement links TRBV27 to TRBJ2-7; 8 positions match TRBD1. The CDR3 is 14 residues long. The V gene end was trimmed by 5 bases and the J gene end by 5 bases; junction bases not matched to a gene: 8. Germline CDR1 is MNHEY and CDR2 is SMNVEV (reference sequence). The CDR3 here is CASSDRSGGDEQYF. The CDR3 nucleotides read TGTGCCAGCAGTGACCGTTCAGGGGGCGACGAGCAGTACTTC.

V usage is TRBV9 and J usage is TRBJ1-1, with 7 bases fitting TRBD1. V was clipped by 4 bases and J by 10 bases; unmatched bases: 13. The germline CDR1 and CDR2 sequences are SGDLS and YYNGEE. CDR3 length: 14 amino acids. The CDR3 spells CASSPGDWAGGAFF. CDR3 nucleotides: TGTGCCAGCAGCCCAGGGGATTGGGCAGGGGGAGCTTTCTTT.